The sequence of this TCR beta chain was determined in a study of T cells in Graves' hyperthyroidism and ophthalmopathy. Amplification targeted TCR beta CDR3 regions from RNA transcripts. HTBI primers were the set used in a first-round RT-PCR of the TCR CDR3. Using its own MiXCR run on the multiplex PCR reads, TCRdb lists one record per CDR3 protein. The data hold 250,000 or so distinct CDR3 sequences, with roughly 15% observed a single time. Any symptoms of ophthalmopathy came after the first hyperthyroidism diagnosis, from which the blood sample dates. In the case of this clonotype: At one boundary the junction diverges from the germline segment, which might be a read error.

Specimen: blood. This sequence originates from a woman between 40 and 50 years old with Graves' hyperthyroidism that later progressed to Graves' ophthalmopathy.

Here the CDR3 reads CASSLRQGADYGQYF. The CDR3 region has the DNA TGTGCCAGCAGCTTAAGGCAGGGGGCAGACTACGGGCAGTACTTC. The chain carries TRBV7-3 and TRBJ2-7; 8 bases agree with TRBD1. Germline CDR1 reads SGHTA; CDR2 reads FQGTGA. The CDR3 consists of 15 residues.